This TCR beta chain originates from a study of graft-versus-host responses after intestinal transplantation (dated by TCRdb to about 2021). For context, the study as a whole: Multivisceral, liver-intestinal, or isolated intestinal transplants were received by the recipients. Of the 20 to 25 intestinal transplant recipients enrolled in the cohort, one of whom was a retransplant, 3 patients without pretransplant specimens were excluded. Anti-thymocyte globulin induction was given to all recipients, followed by maintenance tacrolimus and steroids for approximately three years. To identify alloreactive clones, pre-transplant mixed lymphocyte reaction products were sequenced and then compared with unstimulated pre-transplant donor and recipient T cells. Bulk TCR-beta CDR3 sequencing was used to track graft-versus-host and host-versus-graft alloreactive T cell clones in the graft, circulation and bone marrow after intestinal transplantation. Donor T cell macrochimerism was defined as a peak of at least 4% donor T cells among recipient peripheral blood mononuclear cells. Rather than being sequenced by the commercial service, samples from a few later patients were sequenced in-house on an Illumina MiSeq and processed with MiXCR. What the study reported, not specific to this receptor: Early after transplant, peak levels of circulating GvH clones were associated with declines in HvG clones. The conclusions were limited by the relatively low number and heterogeneity of the intestinal transplant patients. GvH clones were detected in recipient bone marrow, and some appeared earlier in ileal mucosa or blood, consistent with an intestinal mucosal origin. In the allografts of patients with donor T cell macrochimerism, GvH to HvG T cell clonal ratios were high.

The library was built by means of the immunoSEQ multiplex PCR assay. For most patients, high-throughput TCR-beta CDR3 sequencing of genomic DNA was performed by Adaptive Biotechnologies. The authors' pipeline ran thus. TCR sequencing data for roughly 20 patients were retrieved from Adaptive's ImmunoSEQ software; three other patients were processed with MiXCR and VDJtools. CDR3 nucleotide sequences shared by donor and recipient were removed because the origin of these sequences could not be assigned. To count as alloreactive, a clone needed at least 2-fold expansion over unstimulated cells and a minimum CFSE-low frequency of 0.002% (template counts) or 0.001% (read counts). A clone was considered mappable if detected in the sequenced pre-transplant spleen, lymph node, or MLR CFSE-low populations of the donor or recipient. The cumulative frequency of alloreactive clones was calculated as a percentage of all sequences, weighted by copy number. TCRdb limited this immuneACCESS table to in-frame rearrangements with V and J called. A share of clones is missing; checked studies link under half to unresolved V genes, and the rest is unexplained. The V and J calls and clone size were taken over from that table, and D and trimming were inferred from the DNA. Across this sample there are fewer than 30,000 clones, with just under 95% seen only once. Under 0.95% of the sample comes from the top ten.

This clone was seen a single time. The antigen it recognizes is unknown. Base quality data are lacking; no much larger clone is found one base away. The V end gives up 6 bases and the J end 4 bases, leaving 6 bases in the junction not matched to a gene. CDR1 and CDR2 (SGHRS, YFSETQ) derive from the germline V gene. The CDR3 has 14 amino acids, counting the end cysteine and phenylalanine. Solely the CDR3 DNA is kept, with 42 bases framed from the first base. Blood samples were collected up to 4 times in the first month after transplant and then at least monthly when available. Sequenced here: PBMCs, sampled approximately 30 days after intestinal transplant. This clonotype was sampled from a human patient who received an intestinal transplant, so some T cells may come from the graft donor. The chain employs TRBV5-1 and TRBJ2-1, and TRBD1 matches 8 of the central bases. The DNA sequence is as follows: TGCGCCAGCACCCATAGGACAGGGTACAATGAGCAGTTCTTC. Its protein reads: CASTHRTGYNEQFF.